This T cell receptor (beta chain) is drawn from a study of blood T cell repertoires in COVID-19. Overall study: Acute-phase and convalescent COVID-19 samples originated in the United States, Italy and Spain. T cells, B-cell-depleted T cells, or PBMCs provided the cDNA or gDNA that served as material.

The CDR3 has 15 residues. Looked up from germline, CDR1 is SGHDT and CDR2 is YYEEEE. V dropped 4 bases and J dropped 1; count of bases not matched to a gene: 4. Authors' analysis steps: Quantification of nucleated cells was approximated via reference gene primer amplification. Profiling relied on immunoSEQ multiplex PCR, and the TCRdb table lists in-frame clones only, not all of them. Clone size and the V and J calls come from that table; the DNA yielded D and trimming. The sample consists of roughly 200,000 clones, around four fifths of them appearing once. The source material was peripheral blood. This sequence was found in a man aged 65 to 85 with active or convalescent COVID-19. V gene TRBV5-6 combines with J gene TRBJ1-1; 10 bases line up with TRBD1. Here the CDR3 DNA reads TGTGCCAGCAGCAAGGGACAGGGGTGGAACACTGAAGCTTTCTTT. This sequence encodes CASSKGQGWNTEAFF.